Below, 5 T cell receptor beta chains from the same sample are listed, as sequenced in a study of shared clonotypes between healthy human individuals. Naive CD8 cells, CD45RO-negative and positively selected for CCR7, excluded terminally differentiated effector memory CD45RA+ cells. TCRdb keeps only in-frame clones here, not all; method: immunoSEQ multiplex PCR. The sample shows over 2 million clones, about 95% of them seen only once. Sequencing input: naive CD8+ T cells sorted from blood. The receptors come from a man between 18 and 29 years old in good health.

The chain is built from TRBV2 and TRBJ2-1; D not certain. This CDR3 has 16 amino acids. The V gene's germline CDR1 is SNHLY and CDR2 FYNNEI. With 1 base removed from V and 8 bases from J, the gap between germline ends came to 18 bases. In DNA form, the CDR3 reads TGTGCCAGCAGTGAAGAGGGTCAAATTACGAATTATGAGCAGTTCTTC. Residues: CASSEEGQITNYEQFF.

The rearrangement joins TRBV7-3 to TRBJ2-1, with 8 bases identical to TRBD2. Germline V gene data show CDR1 as SGHTA and CDR2 as FQGTGA. The CDR3 contains 14 residues. Trimming at V came to 1 base and at J to 7 bases, leaving 3 bases not matched to a gene. CDR3 residues: CASSLIAGRNEQFF. DNA for the CDR3: TGTGCCAGCAGCTTAATAGCGGGGAGGAATGAGCAGTTCTTC.

The V and J genes are TRBV13 and TRBJ2-1; tentatively, D is TRBD2 (6 bases). Trimming cost V 1 base and J 8 bases, with 6 bases left between them. The germline CDR1 and CDR2 sequences are PRHDT and FYEKMQ (reference sequence). There are 12 residues in the CDR3. The CDR3: CASSLVADEQFF. The CDR3 DNA reads TGTGCCAGCAGCTTAGTAGCGGATGAGCAGTTCTTC.

The chain is built from TRBV11-2 and TRBJ1-2, with a weak D call TRBD1 (6 bases). Germline lookup yields CDR1 SGHAT and CDR2 FQNNGV. The CDR3 is 15 residues long. The ends were cut back, 1 base at V and 8 bases at J, with 17 bases in the middle. The CDR3 sequence is CASSLGGAGASGYTF. The CDR3 region has the DNA TGTGCCAGCAGCTTAGGGGGCGCGGGGGCGAGCGGCTACACCTTC.

This clone was counted a single time. The chain is built from TRBV6-6 and TRBJ2-1; 7 bases line up with TRBD2. The germline V gene encodes CDR1 MNHNY and CDR2 SVGAGI (reference sequence). This CDR3 has 15 residues. J lost 6 bases, V lost 6 bases, and 11 bases had no gene match. The CDR3, as DNA: TGTGCCAGCAGGCCTTTCGTACTAGCGACCAATGAGCAGTTCTTC. It specifies CASRPFVLATNEQFF.